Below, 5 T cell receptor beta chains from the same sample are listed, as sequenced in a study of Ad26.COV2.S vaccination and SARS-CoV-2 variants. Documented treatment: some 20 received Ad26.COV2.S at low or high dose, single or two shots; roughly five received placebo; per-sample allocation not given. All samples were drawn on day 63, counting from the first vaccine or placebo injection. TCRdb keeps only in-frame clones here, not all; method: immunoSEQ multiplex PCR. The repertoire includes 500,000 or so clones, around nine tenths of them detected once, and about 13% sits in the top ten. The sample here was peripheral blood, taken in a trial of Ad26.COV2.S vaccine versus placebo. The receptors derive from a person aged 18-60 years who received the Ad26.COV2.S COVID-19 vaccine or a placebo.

CDR3 coding DNA: TGTGCCAGCAGTGCCCAACTCTATGGCTACACCTTC. Translation: CASSAQLYGYTF. The chain is built from TRBV28 and TRBJ1-2; D remains ambiguous. In germline, CDR1 is MDHEN, CDR2 SYDVKM. The length of the CDR3 is 12 residues. The V end lost 5 bases, the J end lost 4 bases, and 8 bases lay between the germline ends.

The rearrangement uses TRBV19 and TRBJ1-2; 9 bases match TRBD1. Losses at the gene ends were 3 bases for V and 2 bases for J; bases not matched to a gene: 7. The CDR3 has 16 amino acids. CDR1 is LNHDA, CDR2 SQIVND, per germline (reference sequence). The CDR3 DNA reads TGTGCCAGTAGTATGGTCGGACAGGGGAAGAACTATGGCTACACCTTC. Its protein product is CASSMVGQGKNYGYTF.

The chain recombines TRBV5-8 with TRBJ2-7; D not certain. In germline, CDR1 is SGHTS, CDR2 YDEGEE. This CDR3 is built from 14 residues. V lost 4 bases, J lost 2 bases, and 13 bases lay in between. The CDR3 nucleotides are TGTGCCAGCAGCCCGGCCTCGGGTCCCTACGAGCAGTACTTC. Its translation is CASSPASGPYEQYF.

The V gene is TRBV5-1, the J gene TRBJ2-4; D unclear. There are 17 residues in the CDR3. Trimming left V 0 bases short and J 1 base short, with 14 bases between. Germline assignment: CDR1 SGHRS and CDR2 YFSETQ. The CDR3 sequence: CASSLGAALGAKNIQYF. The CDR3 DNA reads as TGCGCCAGCAGCTTGGGAGCTGCATTGGGGGCCAAAAACATTCAGTACTTC.

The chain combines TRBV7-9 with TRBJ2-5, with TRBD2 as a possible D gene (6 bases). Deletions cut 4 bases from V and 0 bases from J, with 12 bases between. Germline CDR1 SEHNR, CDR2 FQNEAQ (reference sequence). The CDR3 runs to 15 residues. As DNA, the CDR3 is TGTGCCAGCAGCTACCGGGACTTCAACCAAGAGACCCAGTACTTC. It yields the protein CASSYRDFNQETQYF. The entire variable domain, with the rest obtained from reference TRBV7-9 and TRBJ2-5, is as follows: DTGVSQNPRHKITKRGQNVTFRCDPISEHNRLYWYRQTLGQGPEFLTYFQNEAQLEKSRLLSDRFSAERPKGSFSTLEIQRTEQGDSAMYLCASSYRDFNQETQYFGPGTRLLVL.